This T cell receptor beta chain stems from a study of cytomegalovirus exposure and HLA in healthy donors. Study-wide background: An earlier analysis identified approximately 110 million unique TCR beta sequences in about 179 million T cells.

Per the germline V gene, CDR1 is MNHEY and CDR2 is SMNVEV (reference sequence). CDR3 size: 14 residues. J was trimmed by 1 base and V by 6 bases; bases with no gene match: 4. Primers: 60 Vbeta forward and 13 Jbeta reverse. Assay used: immunoSEQ multiplex PCR; TCRdb lists only in-frame clones, some missing. Among 100,000 to 150,000 clones listed, approximately 80% were seen once. J is TRBJ1-2 and V is TRBV27; TRBD1 matches 8 bases. The sequence was obtained from a woman between 55 and 75 years old in good health and CMV-seronegative. What was sequenced was PBMCs. CDR3 nucleotides: TGTGCCAGCAGCTGGACAGGGAGTAACTATGGCTACACCTTC. Translating it yields CASSWTGSNYGYTF.